The T cell receptor beta chain under discussion was sequenced for a study of blood T cells in healthy people across ages. Study findings and constraints: Comparison with aged donors showed that long-lived donors had more naive CD4+ cells and higher diversity. PBMCs that were unsorted prevented a conclusive naive versus antigen-experienced comparison.

V dropped 7 bases and J dropped 6; count of bases not matched to a gene: 8. CDR1 and CDR2 (germline): MNHEY, SVGAGI. The CDR3 covers 13 residues. A word on this clonotype: The antigen remains unidentified.

PCR was performed a second time for roughly 7 to 12 cycles using a sample-barcoded 5' primer and a J-beta primer mix. Every single cDNA molecule received a tag from a template-switch adaptor with 12 random nucleotides. TCRdb re-called the 5' RACE reads through MiXCR, storing one row per CDR3 protein. The sample has over 600,000 distinct CDR3 sequences, about half seen once. V usage is TRBV6-5 and J usage is TRBJ1-2; 7 bases match TRBD1. Sequencing input: blood. The TCR sequence derives from a man at least 80 years old in good health. CDR3: CASKTPGGNGYTF. The DNA for the CDR3 is TGTGCCAGCAAAACCCCAGGGGGAAATGGCTACACCTTC.